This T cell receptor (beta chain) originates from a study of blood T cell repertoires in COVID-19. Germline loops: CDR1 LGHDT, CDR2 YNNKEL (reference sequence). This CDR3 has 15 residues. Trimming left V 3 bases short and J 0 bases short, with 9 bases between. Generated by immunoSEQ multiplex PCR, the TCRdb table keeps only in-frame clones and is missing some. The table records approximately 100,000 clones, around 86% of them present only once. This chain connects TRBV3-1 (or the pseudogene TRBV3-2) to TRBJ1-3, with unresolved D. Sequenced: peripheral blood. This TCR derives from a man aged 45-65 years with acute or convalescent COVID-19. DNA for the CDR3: TGTGCCAGCAGCCAGTTAGCCGTCTCTGGAAACACCATATATTTT. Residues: CASSQLAVSGNTIYF.